The T cell receptor (beta chain) described here comes from a study of blood T cell repertoires in COVID-19. Data came from immunoSEQ multiplex PCR; TCRdb stores just in-frame clones and leaves some out. The repertoire holds around 300,000 clones, with around 86% as singletons. This CDR3 region has 14 residues. The germline V gene has CDR1 LGHNA and CDR2 YSLEER. The J segment lost 5 bases and the V segment lost 1 base, leaving 1 base of the junction unmatched. The sample taken for sequencing was peripheral blood. The clonotype was recovered from a human donor in a cohort sampled during active COVID-19. The rearrangement joins TRBV4-3 to TRBJ1-4; 7 positions match TRBD1. The CDR3 protein is CASSQGQGNEKLFF. The DNA for the CDR3 is TGCGCCAGCAGCCAAGGACAGGGAAATGAAAAACTGTTTTTT.